One sample yielded the 32 T cell receptor beta chains listed below, sequenced in a study of T cells in tumors and immune-related adverse events. TCRdb keeps only in-frame clones here, not all; method: immunoSEQ multiplex PCR. The repertoire consists of approximately 11,000 clones, with roughly 90% occurring once and the leading ten covering around 1.6%. Material: lymph node tissue, obtained from a patient treated with anti-PD-1 therapy. The source of these receptors is a female donor with metastatic renal cell carcinoma.

V and J are TRBV6-1 and TRBJ1-5; D is undetermined. This CDR3 has 14 residues. Germline-derived CDR1 and CDR2 are MNHNS and SASEGT. V lost 7 bases and J lost 1, with 11 bases in between. The CDR3 protein is CASMYGGSNQPQHF. CDR3 DNA: TGTGCCAGCATGTACGGCGGCAGCAATCAGCCCCAGCATTTT.

The genes are TRBV5-4 and TRBJ1-2; 7 nucleotides align to TRBD1. In germline, CDR1 is SGHNT, CDR2 YYREEE (reference sequence). CDR3 length: 15 amino acids. The J segment lost 3 bases and the V segment lost 3 bases, leaving 8 bases of the junction unmatched. The CDR3 DNA follows: TGTGCCAGCAGCTGGTGGGACAGCGATGACTATGGCTACACCTTC. It yields the protein CASSWWDSDDYGYTF.

This chain connects TRBV14 to TRBJ1-1, with TRBD1 as a possible D gene (6 bases). Trimming cost V 4 bases and J 5 bases, with 17 bases left between them. Germline V gene sequence: CDR1 SGHDN, CDR2 FVKESK. The CDR3 loop spans 15 amino acids. Here the CDR3 reads CASSLQQGIRTEAFF. CDR3 sequence (DNA): TGTGCCAGCAGCCTCCAACAGGGAATTCGTACTGAAGCTTTCTTT.

The chain uses TRBV4-2 and TRBJ2-1; 8 bases fit TRBD1. The CDR3 covers 15 residues. Per the germline V gene, CDR1 is LGHNA and CDR2 is YNFKEQ. The J segment lost 5 bases and the V segment lost 1 base, leaving 4 bases of the junction unmatched. CDR3 in DNA: TGTGCCAGCAGCCAAGGGACAGGGTCTAACAATGAGCAGTTCTTC. Its translation is CASSQGTGSNNEQFF.

This chain links TRBV19 with TRBJ2-7, with D perhaps matching TRBD1 (6 bases). V was shortened by 4 bases and J by 2 bases, with 18 bases between the two germline ends. This CDR3 has 16 residues. Looked up from germline, CDR1 is LNHDA and CDR2 is SQIVND (reference sequence). The CDR3 sequence is CASSRDAQGFTYEQYF. In DNA form, the CDR3 reads TGTGCCAGTAGTAGGGACGCACAGGGATTTACCTACGAGCAGTACTTC. Full variable domain (missing parts from reference TRBV19 and TRBJ2-7): DGGITQSPKYLFRKEGQNVTLSCEQNLNHDAMYWYRQDPGQGLRLIYYSQIVNDFQKGDIAEGYSVSREKKESFPLTVTSAQKNPTAFYLCASSRDAQGFTYEQYFGPGTRLTVT.

The gene calls are TRBV29-1 and TRBJ2-3, with D perhaps matching TRBD2 (5 bases). Germline V gives CDR1 SQVTM, CDR2 ANQGSEA. The ends were cut back, 1 base at V and 6 bases at J, with 17 bases in the middle. CDR3 size: 15 residues. The CDR3 sequence is CSVEGFGENMDTQYF. The CDR3 DNA sequence: TGCAGCGTTGAAGGATTCGGGGAAAACATGGATACGCAGTATTTT.

Turning to this clone: Its ends do not fully match the called genes, so a read error is possible. Other DNA sequences in this specimen translate into the identical CDR3. This chain joins TRBV10-3 and TRBJ2-6; D assignment may be TRBD1 or TRBD2 (6 bases each). Germline V gene lookup returns CDR1 ENHRY and CDR2 SYGVKD. CDR3 size: 16 residues. The CDR3, as DNA: TGTGCCATCAGTGCCCTAGGGGGGCCTGGGGCTAACGTCCTGACTTTC. Its protein is CAISALGGPGANVLTF.

V is TRBV7-9 and J is TRBJ2-3, with D possibly TRBD2 on 7 matching bases. This CDR3 comprises 15 residues. V lost 6 bases, J lost 4 bases, and 17 bases lay in between. CDR1 is SEHNR and CDR2 is FQNEAQ in the germline V gene (reference sequence). The CDR3 DNA follows: TGTGCCAGCAGAACGCGGGGGCCGGGAGCAGATACGCAGTATTTT. Translated: CASRTRGPGADTQYF.

V is TRBV12-2 and J is TRBJ2-1; the D call TRBD2 from the table was never checked on the DNA. TRBV12-2 is marked as a pseudogene. The CDR3 sequence is 17 residues long. CDR3 protein: CASRLALNGSKSNEQFF. The CDR3 nucleotides are TGTGCAAGTCGCTTAGCGCTCAACGGGTCAAAGAGCAATGAGCAGTTCTTC.

J is TRBJ1-1 and V is TRBV5-1; perhaps TRBD1 as D (5 bases). V was trimmed by 1 base and J by 3 bases, leaving 13 bases between them. Germline values: CDR1 SGHRS, CDR2 YFSETQ. The CDR3 consists of 15 residues. The CDR3 DNA sequence: TGCGCCAGCAGCTTGAGGGCAGGGAGGTACACTGAAGCTTTCTTT. Protein product: CASSLRAGRYTEAFF.

The chain has TRBV6-5 and TRBJ1-5, with 7 nucleotides matching TRBD1. This CDR3 contains 14 residues. V shed 6 bases, J shed 5 bases, and the junction held 7 bases outside the gene matches. Germline V gene lookup returns CDR1 MNHEY and CDR2 SVGAGI. The chain's CDR3 is CASRLTGQDQPQHF. Here the CDR3 DNA reads TGTGCCAGCAGGCTGACAGGGCAAGATCAGCCCCAGCATTTT.

The rearrangement links TRBV7-2 to TRBJ2-5; no firm D call. This CDR3 is built from 11 residues. Per germline, CDR1 SGHTA and CDR2 FQGNSA. Deletions cut 3 bases from V and 4 bases from J, with 3 bases between. CDR3 sequence reads: CASSFGETQYF. In DNA, the CDR3 is TGTGCCAGCAGCTTCGGAGAGACCCAGTACTTC.

The rearrangement uses TRBV7-6 and TRBJ2-1, with 8 bases that match TRBD1. V was pared by 4 bases and J by 3 bases, with 8 bases of the junction left unmatched. The CDR3 runs 16 residues. Looked up from germline, CDR1 is SGHVS and CDR2 is FNYEAQ. CDR3 in DNA: TGTGCCAGCAGCTCGACAGGGGAGACTAACTACAATGAGCAGTTCTTC. This encodes CASSSTGETNYNEQFF.

J is TRBJ2-1 and V is TRBV7-9; 9 bases match TRBD1. The trim removed 3 bases at V and 7 bases at J, leaving 4 bases unmatched. Germline V CDR1 and CDR2: SEHNR, FQNEAQ (reference sequence). This CDR3 is 14 amino acids long. CDR3 bases: TGTGCCAGCAGCTTCGGACAGGGGCGGAATGAGCAGTTCTTC. Its translation: CASSFGQGRNEQFF.

The V and J genes are TRBV2 and TRBJ2-3; D might be TRBD1 (5 bases). CDR3 length equals 12 residues. Germline CDR1 SNHLY, CDR2 FYNNEI. V was cut by 8 bases and J by 4 bases, with 10 bases left in between. CDR3 nucleotides: TGTGCCAGCGGGCAGGGTTCAGATACGCAGTATTTT. It yields the protein CASGQGSDTQYF.

The genes are TRBV6-1 and TRBJ2-1; TRBD2 is a possible D gene (5 bases). CDR1 MNHNS and CDR2 SASEGT come from the germline V gene. The CDR3 is made up of 15 amino acids. With 1 base removed from V and 3 bases from J, the gap between germline ends came to 10 bases. The CDR3, as DNA: TGTGCCAGCAGTGAAGAGTCTGGGAGCTACAATGAGCAGTTCTTC. As protein: CASSEESGSYNEQFF.

This chain uses TRBV7-2 with TRBJ1-2; the D gene is possibly TRBD1 (6 bases). CDR3 length: 15 amino acids. Trimming removed 5 bases from V and 6 bases from J, with 19 bases in between. Germline V CDR1 and CDR2: SGHTA, FQGNSA. This CDR3 is CASSTRGGGGHGYTF. CDR3 coding DNA: TGTGCCAGCAGCACCCGAGGGGGGGGTGGGCATGGCTACACCTTC.

This clone was detected only a few times. V usage is TRBV19 and J usage is TRBJ2-7; D gene unclear. In germline, CDR1 is LNHDA, CDR2 SQIVND (reference sequence). There are 15 residues in the CDR3. Trimming took 9 bases from V and 2 from J, leaving 20 bases between them. The CDR3 sequence is CASSWSGRQTYEQYF. The CDR3 DNA follows: TGTGCCAGCTCTTGGTCTGGTCGGCAAACCTACGAGCAGTACTTC.

The chain recombines TRBV4-2 with TRBJ2-5; 8 positions match TRBD2. Trimming at V came to 1 base and at J to 5 bases, leaving 12 bases not matched to a gene. The CDR3 contains 17 residues. Germline V lookup: CDR1 LGHNA, CDR2 YNFKEQ. The CDR3 reads CASSQVSGGSVPETQYF. The CDR3 nucleotides are TGTGCCAGCAGCCAAGTTTCGGGGGGGTCGGTCCCGGAGACCCAGTACTTC.

This clone occurred once. CDR3 nucleotide sequence: TGTGCCAGCAGTTTATGGGGGGACCCGGGACAGCCCCAGCATTTT. It specifies CASSLWGDPGQPQHF. The rearrangement uses TRBV28 and TRBJ1-5, with a possible D match to TRBD1 (5 bases). The germline V and J ends were trimmed by 0 bases and 7 bases, with 13 bases remaining between them. The CDR3 length is 15 residues. Germline V lookup: CDR1 MDHEN, CDR2 SYDVKM. Full variable domain (rest looked up from reference TRBV28 and TRBJ1-5): DVKVTQSSRYLVKRTGEKVFLECVQDMDHENMFWYRQDPGLGLRLIYFSYDVKMKEKGDIPEGYSVSREKKERFSLILESASTNQTSMYLCASSLWGDPGQPQHFGDGTRLSIL.

The table lists this clone with a count of one. The rearrangement links TRBV5-1 to TRBJ2-6; 7 bases are shared with TRBD2. Trimming removed 5 bases from V and 2 bases from J; junction bases left unmatched: 4. Germline CDR1 is SGHRS and CDR2 is YFSETQ. The CDR3 is 15 amino acids. The CDR3 sequence is CASSYSGPGANVLTF. The CDR3 bases are TGCGCCAGCAGTTATAGCGGGCCTGGGGCCAACGTCCTGACTTTC.

V is TRBV15 and J is TRBJ1-2, with 9 bases aligning to TRBD1. V dropped 4 bases and J dropped 4; count of bases not matched to a gene: 7. This CDR3 contains 15 residues. Germline assignment: CDR1 LNHNV and CDR2 YYDKDF (reference sequence). This CDR3 is CATSTAGQGSYGYTF. In nucleotides, the CDR3 is TGTGCCACCAGCACCGCGGGACAGGGATCCTATGGCTACACCTTC.

The chain combines TRBV4-1 with TRBJ1-4; D not certain. This CDR3 has 14 amino acids. V lost 3 bases, J lost 1 base, and 6 bases lay in between. Germline V gene lookup returns CDR1 MGHRA and CDR2 YSYEKL. This CDR3 reads CASSQTRTNEKLFF. The DNA for the CDR3 is TGCGCCAGCAGCCAGACGAGAACTAATGAAAAACTGTTTTTT.

V usage is TRBV19 and J usage is TRBJ2-5; possible D gene TRBD1, 5 bases. The V end was cut by 5 bases, the J end by 6 bases, with 13 bases between. CDR1 and CDR2 (germline): LNHDA, SQIVND (reference sequence). There are 13 residues in the CDR3. The CDR3 protein is CASSSGHGQTQYF. CDR3 in DNA: TGTGCCAGTAGTTCCGGACATGGCCAGACCCAGTACTTC.

J is TRBJ1-5 and V is TRBV14; D gene uncertain. The CDR3 runs 13 residues. Germline V gene lookup returns CDR1 SGHDN and CDR2 FVKESK. V dropped 3 bases and J dropped 4 bases, with 7 bases sitting between them. The CDR3 here is CASSQFGNQPQHF. CDR3 nucleotide sequence: TGTGCCAGCAGCCAGTTCGGGAATCAGCCCCAGCATTTT.

This chain joins TRBV6-5 and TRBJ1-6; perhaps TRBD1 as D (5 bases). This CDR3 comprises 16 residues. The germline gives CDR1 MNHEY, CDR2 SVGAGI. Trimming shortened V by 2 bases and J by 19 bases, and 27 bases separated the two germline ends. Written as DNA, the CDR3 is TGTGCCAGCAGTTACAATTCCGGGACGGCTAGATCCCTTTCGCACTTT. Its translation: CASSYNSGTARSLSHF.

In this sample, this clone turned up once. The chain recombines TRBV5-1 with TRBJ2-3; D not resolved. The CDR3 contains 15 residues. Germline lookup yields CDR1 SGHRS and CDR2 YFSETQ. Trimming pared 0 bases from V and 2 bases from J, leaving 10 bases between. The CDR3 sequence: CASSLVSGNTDTQYF. The CDR3 nucleotides are TGCGCCAGCAGCTTGGTTTCGGGTAACACAGATACGCAGTATTTT.

This clone occurred once. The chain employs TRBV6-5 and TRBJ2-7; D is ambiguous. V dropped 2 bases and J dropped 4 bases, with 6 bases sitting between them. CDR1 is MNHEY and CDR2 is SVGAGI in the germline V gene. This CDR3 contains 12 residues. The CDR3 DNA reads TGTGCCAGCAGTTACGACACTTACGAGCAGTACTTC. Translated, it gives CASSYDTYEQYF.

V is TRBV7-8 and J is TRBJ2-1, with 7 bases fitting TRBD2. The germline V gene encodes CDR1 SGHVS and CDR2 FQNEAQ. The CDR3 consists of 15 residues. The junction had 3 bases not matched to a gene; V was cut back by 1 base and J by 3 bases. The CDR3 loop is CASSLGGSNYNEQFF. The CDR3 nucleotides read TGTGCCAGCAGCTTAGGCGGGAGTAACTACAATGAGCAGTTCTTC.

This chain joins TRBV19 and TRBJ1-2; 7 nucleotides line up with TRBD1. V lost 3 bases to trimming and J lost 1 base; unmatched junction nucleotides: 8. The germline gives CDR1 LNHDA, CDR2 SQIVND (reference sequence). This CDR3 comprises 16 residues. In nucleotides, the CDR3 is TGTGCCAGTAGTATCATGGGAGGGGGCAGTAACTATGGCTACACCTTC. Translating it yields CASSIMGGGSNYGYTF.

CDR3: CASSFVGSEQYF. CDR3 DNA: TGTGCCAGCAGTTTTGTAGGGAGCGAGCAGTACTTC. The J gene is TRBJ2-7, the V gene TRBV28; a possible D gene is TRBD2 (5 bases). CDR1 is MDHEN and CDR2 is SYDVKM in the germline V gene. Trimming pared 3 bases from V and 6 bases from J, leaving 9 bases between. CDR3 length equals 12 residues.

V is TRBV5-1 and J is TRBJ2-1; the D is unclear. The V gene lost 0 bases and the J gene lost 4 bases, with 14 bases spanning the gap. Germline CDR1 reads SGHRS; CDR2 reads YFSETQ. There are 16 residues in the CDR3. The CDR3 reads CASSLVLGVGYNEQFF. The CDR3 nucleotides read TGCGCCAGCAGCTTGGTTCTGGGTGTGGGGTACAATGAGCAGTTCTTC.